A selection of T cell receptor beta chains follows, all from one sample in a study of blood T cell repertoires in COVID-19. Only in-frame clones appear in the TCRdb table, and some are missing; sequencing was by immunoSEQ multiplex PCR. The table lists about 260,000 clones, 75% to 90% of them singletons, with under 2% in the top ten. The material sequenced was peripheral blood. These receptors came from a man between 25 and 39 years old with active or convalescent COVID-19. CDR3s include the opening cysteine and the closing phenylalanine or tryptophan. The D gene is left open where the match is weak. The size entry is marked missing in some rows and otherwise reads once, few, many or a size class.

TRBV6-5	TRBJ2-1	-	TRBD1	CASSWDRGPGDEQFF	TGTGCCAGCAGCTGGGACAGGGGGCCCGGCGATGAGCAGTTCTTC
TRBV5-1	TRBJ1-4	-	-	CASSLEGDAYEKLFF	TGCGCCAGCAGCTTGGAGGGGGACGCTTATGAAAAACTGTTTTTT
TRBV5-6	TRBJ1-1	-	-	CASSPAGWNTEAFF	TGTGCCAGCAGCCCCGCCGGGTGGAACACTGAAGCTTTCTTT
TRBV19	TRBJ1-2	few	TRBD1	CASSTAITGEGGYTF	TGTGCCAGTAGTACGGCGATCACAGGGGAAGGCGGCTACACCTTC
TRBV7-9	TRBJ1-6	-	-	CASKNMGGYSPLHF	TGTGCCAGCAAAAACATGGGGGGATATTCACCCCTCCACTTT
TRBV7-2	TRBJ2-7	-	TRBD2	CASSFGTSSYEQYF	TGTGCCAGCAGCTTCGGGACTAGCTCCTACGAGCAGTACTTC
TRBV18	TRBJ2-5	-	TRBD2	CASSPGSGGLQETQYF	TGTGCCAGCTCACCAGGTAGCGGGGGGCTCCAAGAGACCCAGTACTTC
TRBV28	TRBJ2-3	-	-	CASLNDRETSTQYF	TGTGCCAGCCTTAATGATAGGGAAACTAGTACGCAGTATTTT
TRBV6-1	TRBJ1-1	-	TRBD1	CASSDDTGETEAFF	TGTGCCAGCAGTGACGATACAGGGGAGACTGAAGCTTTCTTT
TRBV5-1	TRBJ1-2	-	-	CASRTSGSQLYGYTF	TGCGCCAGCCGAACCAGCGGGAGTCAACTCTATGGCTACACCTTC
TRBV19	TRBJ1-4	-	-	CASIGGGSTNEKLFF	TGTGCCAGTATCGGGGGGGGTTCAACTAATGAAAAACTGTTTTTT
TRBV7-9	TRBJ1-1	-	-	CASSSTQAGKNTEAFF	TGTGCCAGCAGTTCTACCCAGGCCGGGAAGAACACTGAAGCTTTCTTT
TRBV5-1	TRBJ1-6	-	TRBD1	CASTWDSESPLHF	TGCGCCAGCACTTGGGACAGTGAATCACCCCTCCACTTT
TRBV7-9	TRBJ2-3	-	-	CASSFPGTDTQYF	TGTGCCAGCAGCTTTCCGGGGACAGATACGCAGTATTTT
TRBV6-5	TRBJ1-1	once	-	CASRSGWEGAFF	TGTGCCAGCAGATCCGGGTGGGAGGGAGCTTTCTTT
TRBV15	TRBJ2-2	-	-	CATSRDRGTVNTGELFF	TGTGCCACCAGCAGAGATCGTGGGACTGTTAACACCGGGGAGCTGTTTTTT
TRBV6-7	TRBJ2-1	-	TRBD1	CASSYSLGQGINEQFF	TGTGCCAGCAGTTACTCCCTTGGACAGGGGATTAATGAGCAGTTCTTC
TRBV4-3	TRBJ2-5	-	TRBD2	CASSQEPSGGAGETQYF	TGCGCCAGCAGCCAAGAACCGAGCGGGGGGGCCGGCGAGACCCAGTACTTC
TRBV18	TRBJ1-1	-	TRBD1	CASSPGTGNMNTEAFF	TGTGCCAGCTCCCCCGGGACAGGGAATATGAACACTGAAGCTTTCTTT
TRBV20-1	TRBJ2-1	few	-	CSARRVNEQFF	TGCAGTGCTAGGAGGGTCAATGAGCAGTTCTTC
TRBV2	TRBJ2-5	-	-	CAKHSLETQYF	TGTGCGAAACACAGCTTAGAGACCCAGTACTTC
TRBV27	TRBJ1-4	-	-	CASSLAGHGEKLFF	TGTGCCAGCAGTTTGGCAGGGCACGGTGAAAAACTGTTTTTT
TRBV7-2	TRBJ2-7	-	TRBD2	CASSSGGGYEQYF	TGTGCCAGCAGCTCTGGGGGGGGCTACGAGCAGTACTTC
TRBV7-4	TRBJ1-6	-	-	CASSSRRERYSPLHF	TGTGCCAGCAGCTCGCGGAGGGAGCGATATTCACCCCTCCACTTT
TRBV25-1	TRBJ1-2	-	-	CASSGGSYGYTF	TGTGCCAGCAGTGGGGGCAGCTATGGCTACACCTTC
TRBV25-1	TRBJ2-2	once	TRBD1	CASRRTGGTGELFF	TGTGCCAGCAGACGGACAGGGGGAACCGGGGAGCTGTTTTTT
TRBV7-9	TRBJ2-2	-	TRBD1	CASSYSPGQGQGGELFF	TGTGCCAGCAGCTACTCACCGGGACAGGGTCAAGGCGGGGAGCTGTTTTTT
TRBV5-1	TRBJ2-3	-	TRBD2	CASSLNPSGQGTDTQYF	TGCGCCAGCAGCTTGAACCCTAGCGGGCAAGGCACAGATACGCAGTATTTT
TRBV11-2	TRBJ1-6	-	TRBD1	CASSLDRANSPLHF	TGTGCCAGCAGCTTGGACAGGGCTAATTCACCCCTCCACTTT
TRBV12-1	TRBJ2-3	-	-	CASSFLRSPSDTQYF	TGTGCCAGCAGCTTTCTGAGGTCCCCCAGCGATACGCAGTATTTT
TRBV15	TRBJ1-2	once	-	CATSGRGYDAYGYTF	TGTGCCACCAGCGGCCGGGGGTATGATGCCTATGGCTACACCTTC
TRBV27	TRBJ1-2	-	TRBD1	CASSSTRDRGRTYGYTF	TGTGCCAGCAGTTCCACCCGGGACAGGGGCCGGACCTATGGCTACACCTTC
TRBV10-1	TRBJ2-5	-	TRBD1	CASSDTGGETQYF	TGCGCCAGCAGTGACACAGGGGGGGAGACCCAGTACTTC
TRBV11-1	TRBJ2-3	-	TRBD1	CASSPQGADTQYF	TGTGCCAGCAGCCCGCAGGGGGCAGATACGCAGTATTTT
TRBV19	TRBJ1-2	once	-	CASSNAEGYDYGYTF	TGTGCCAGTAGTAACGCTGAGGGTTACGACTATGGCTACACCTTC
TRBV5-4	TRBJ1-1	-	-	CASSLQMNTEAFF	TGTGCCAGCAGCTTGCAAATGAACACTGAAGCTTTCTTT
TRBV5-1	TRBJ2-7	-	-	CASSLQGYEQYF	TGCGCCAGCAGCTTGCAGGGCTACGAGCAGTACTTC
TRBV6-5	TRBJ1-2	-	TRBD1	CASIKDRGTSNGYTF	TGTGCCAGCATTAAGGACAGGGGGACTTCGAATGGCTACACCTTC
TRBV19	TRBJ1-1	once	-	CASSVRVTNTEAFF	TGTGCCAGTTCCGTCCGGGTAACGAACACTGAAGCTTTCTTT
TRBV6-5	TRBJ1-1	once	TRBD1	CASSYGTGGEAFF	TGTGCCAGCAGTTACGGGACAGGAGGAGAAGCTTTCTTT
TRBV5-1	TRBJ1-3	-	-	CASSSLEGSGNTIYF	TGCGCCAGCAGCTCCCTAGAAGGATCTGGAAACACCATATATTTT
TRBV4-2	TRBJ1-6	-	-	CASSQEAGDSPLHF	TGTGCCAGCAGCCAAGAGGCGGGAGATTCACCCCTCCACTTT